This T cell receptor (beta chain) was sequenced during a study of shared clonotypes between healthy human individuals. The data were produced by immunoSEQ multiplex PCR, yet TCRdb's version contains in-frame clones alone and is incomplete. The profile shows about 600,000 clones, less than 98% of them singletons. Trimming shortened V by 0 bases and J by 5 bases, and 17 bases separated the two germline ends. Germline V gene lookup returns CDR1 SGDLS and CDR2 YYNGEE. CDR3 length: 16 residues. This clone was found once. The source material was naive CD4+ T cells sorted from blood. Described subset: CD45RA+ positively selected. V usage is TRBV9 and J usage is TRBJ1-2, with D hard to call. The sequence was obtained from a woman in her thirties in good health. The CDR3 DNA is TGTGCCAGCAGCGTAGGACTCCCGGCGGTGGGGTATGGCTACACCTTC. Protein: CASSVGLPAVGYGYTF.